What follows is one T cell receptor beta chain and its context. V was pared by 4 bases and J by 7 bases, with 12 bases between. CDR1 SGHRS and CDR2 YFSETQ come from the germline V gene. This CDR3 is built from 12 residues. The sample is drawn from a study of CD8 T cells in Susac syndrome. With random hexamers, reverse transcription was performed on about 0.5 to 1 ug of RNA. It was immunoSEQ multiplex PCR that amplified TCR beta CDR3 across 54 Vbeta and 13 Jbeta. MiXCR, run by TCRdb on the immunoSEQ multiplex PCR reads, gives a single entry per CDR3 protein. Here the sample spans approximately 200,000 distinct CDR3 sequences, more than 85% being singletons.

The chain couples TRBV5-1 to TRBJ2-7, with D hard to call. Material for sequencing was CD8+ T cells from PBMCs. The clonotype originates from a human donor with multiple sclerosis. CDR3 protein: CASSQSGGEQYF. The CDR3 nucleotides read TGCGCCAGCAGCCAATCCGGTGGAGAGCAGTACTTC.